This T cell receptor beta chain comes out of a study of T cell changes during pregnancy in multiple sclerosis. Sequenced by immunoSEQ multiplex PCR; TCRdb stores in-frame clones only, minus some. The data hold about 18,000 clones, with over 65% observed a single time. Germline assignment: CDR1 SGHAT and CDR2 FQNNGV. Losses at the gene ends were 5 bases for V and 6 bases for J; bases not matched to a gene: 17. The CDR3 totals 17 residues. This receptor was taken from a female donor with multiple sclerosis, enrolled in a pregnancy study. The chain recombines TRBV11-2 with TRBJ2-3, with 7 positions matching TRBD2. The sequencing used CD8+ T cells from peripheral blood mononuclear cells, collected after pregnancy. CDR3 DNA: TGTGCCAGCAGCCCGCCCGGGGTCATCCGGGGAGGGGATACGCAGTATTTT. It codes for CASSPPGVIRGGDTQYF.